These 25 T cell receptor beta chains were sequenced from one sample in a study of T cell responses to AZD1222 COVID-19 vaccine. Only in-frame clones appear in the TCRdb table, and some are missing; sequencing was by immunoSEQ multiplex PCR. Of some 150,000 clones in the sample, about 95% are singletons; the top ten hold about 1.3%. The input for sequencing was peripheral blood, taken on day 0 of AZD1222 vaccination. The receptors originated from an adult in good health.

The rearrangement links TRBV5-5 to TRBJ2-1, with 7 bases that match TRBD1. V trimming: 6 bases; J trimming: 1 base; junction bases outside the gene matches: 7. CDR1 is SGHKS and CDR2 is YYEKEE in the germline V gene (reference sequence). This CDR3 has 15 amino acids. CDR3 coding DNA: TGTGCCAGCACCCCAGTCAGGGGGTCCTACAATGAGCAGTTCTTC. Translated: CASTPVRGSYNEQFF.

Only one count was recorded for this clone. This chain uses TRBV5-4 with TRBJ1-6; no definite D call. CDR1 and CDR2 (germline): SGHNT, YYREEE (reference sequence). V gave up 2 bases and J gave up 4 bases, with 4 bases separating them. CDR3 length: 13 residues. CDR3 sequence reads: CASSFQYNSPLHF. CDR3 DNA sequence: TGTGCCAGCAGCTTTCAGTATAATTCACCCCTCCACTTT.

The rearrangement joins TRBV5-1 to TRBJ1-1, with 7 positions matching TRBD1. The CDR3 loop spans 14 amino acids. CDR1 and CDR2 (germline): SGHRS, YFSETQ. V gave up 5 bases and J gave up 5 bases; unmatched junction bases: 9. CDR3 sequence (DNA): TGCGCCAGCAGTTATGACAGGGCGGGAACTGAAGCTTTCTTT. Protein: CASSYDRAGTEAFF.

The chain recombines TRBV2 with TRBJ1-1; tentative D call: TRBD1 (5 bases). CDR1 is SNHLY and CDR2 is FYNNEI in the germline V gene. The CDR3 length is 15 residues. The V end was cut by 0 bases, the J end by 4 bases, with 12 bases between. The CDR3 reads CASSEAPRGSTEAFF. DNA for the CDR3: TGTGCCAGCAGTGAAGCGCCCCGGGGGTCCACTGAAGCTTTCTTT.

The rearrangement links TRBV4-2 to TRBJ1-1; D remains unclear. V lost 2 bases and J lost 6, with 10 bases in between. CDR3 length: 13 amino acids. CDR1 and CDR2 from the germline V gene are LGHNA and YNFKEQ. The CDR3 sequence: CASSQRVNAEAFF. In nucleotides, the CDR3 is TGTGCCAGCAGCCAAAGGGTTAACGCTGAAGCTTTCTTT.

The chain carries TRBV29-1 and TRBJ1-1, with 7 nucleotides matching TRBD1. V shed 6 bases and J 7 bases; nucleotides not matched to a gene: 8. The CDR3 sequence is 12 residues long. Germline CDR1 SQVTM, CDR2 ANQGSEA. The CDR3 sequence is CSVPGQLNEAFF. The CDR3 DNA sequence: TGCAGCGTGCCGGGACAGCTTAATGAAGCTTTCTTT. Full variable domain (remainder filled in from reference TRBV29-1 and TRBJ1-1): SAVISQKPSRDICQRGTSLTIQCQVDSQVTMMFWYRQQPGQSLTLIATANQGSEATYESGFVIDKFPISRPNLTFSTLTVSNMSPEDSSIYLCSVPGQLNEAFFGQGTRLTVV.

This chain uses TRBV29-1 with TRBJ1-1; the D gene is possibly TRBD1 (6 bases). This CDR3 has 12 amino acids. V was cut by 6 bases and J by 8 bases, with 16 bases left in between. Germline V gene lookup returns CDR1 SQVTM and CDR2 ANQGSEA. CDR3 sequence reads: CSVAGTNAEAFF. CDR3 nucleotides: TGCAGCGTGGCCGGGACAAATGCGGAAGCTTTCTTT.

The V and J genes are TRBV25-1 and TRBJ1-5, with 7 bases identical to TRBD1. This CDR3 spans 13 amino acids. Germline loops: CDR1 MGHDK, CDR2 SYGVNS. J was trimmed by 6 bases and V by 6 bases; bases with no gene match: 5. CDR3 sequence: CASRPSGGQPQHF. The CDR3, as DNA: TGTGCCAGCAGGCCTTCAGGGGGTCAGCCCCAGCATTTT.

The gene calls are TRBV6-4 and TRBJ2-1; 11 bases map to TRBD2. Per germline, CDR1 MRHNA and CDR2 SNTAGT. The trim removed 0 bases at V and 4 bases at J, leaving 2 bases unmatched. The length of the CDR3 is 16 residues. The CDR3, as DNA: TGTGCCAGCAGTGACTCGACTAGCGGGGATTACAATGAGCAGTTCTTC. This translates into CASSDSTSGDYNEQFF.

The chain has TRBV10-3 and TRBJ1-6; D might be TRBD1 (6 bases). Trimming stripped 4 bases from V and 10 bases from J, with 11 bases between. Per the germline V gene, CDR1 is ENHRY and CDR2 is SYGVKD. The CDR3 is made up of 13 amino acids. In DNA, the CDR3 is TGTGCCATCAGTGTTAACAGGGACTCACCCCTCCACTTT. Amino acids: CAISVNRDSPLHF.

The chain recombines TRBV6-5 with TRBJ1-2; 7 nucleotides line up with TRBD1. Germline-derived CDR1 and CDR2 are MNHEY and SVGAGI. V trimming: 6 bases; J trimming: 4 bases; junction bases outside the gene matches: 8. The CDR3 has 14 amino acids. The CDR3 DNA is TGTGCCAGCAGCCAGGGGGATCTCGCCTATGGCTACACCTTC. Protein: CASSQGDLAYGYTF.

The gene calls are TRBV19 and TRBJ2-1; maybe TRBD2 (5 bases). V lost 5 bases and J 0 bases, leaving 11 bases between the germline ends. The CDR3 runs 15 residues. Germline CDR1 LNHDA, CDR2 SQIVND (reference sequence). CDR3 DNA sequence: TGTGCCAGTAGTGGGAGCGTTAGCTCCTACAATGAGCAGTTCTTC. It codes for CASSGSVSSYNEQFF.

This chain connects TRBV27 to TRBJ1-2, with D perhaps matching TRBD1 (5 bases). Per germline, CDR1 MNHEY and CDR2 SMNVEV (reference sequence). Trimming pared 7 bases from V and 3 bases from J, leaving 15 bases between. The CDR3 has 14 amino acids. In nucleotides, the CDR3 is TGTGCCAGCACCCTAGGGGACGGATACTATGGCTACACCTTC. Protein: CASTLGDGYYGYTF.

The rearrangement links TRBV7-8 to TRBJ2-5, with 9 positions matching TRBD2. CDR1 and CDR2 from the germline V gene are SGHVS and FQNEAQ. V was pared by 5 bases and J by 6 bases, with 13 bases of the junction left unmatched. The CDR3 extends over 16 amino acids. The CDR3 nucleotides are TGTGCCAGCAGCGGGCGACTAGCGGATTTCGGAAAGACCCAGTACTTC. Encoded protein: CASSGRLADFGKTQYF.

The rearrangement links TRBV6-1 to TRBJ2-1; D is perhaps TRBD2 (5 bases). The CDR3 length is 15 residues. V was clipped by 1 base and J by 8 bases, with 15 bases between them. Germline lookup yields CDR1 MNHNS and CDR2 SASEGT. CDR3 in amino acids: CASSEGRSSAYEQFF. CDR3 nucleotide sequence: TGTGCCAGCAGTGAAGGGAGGTCCTCTGCCTATGAGCAGTTCTTC.

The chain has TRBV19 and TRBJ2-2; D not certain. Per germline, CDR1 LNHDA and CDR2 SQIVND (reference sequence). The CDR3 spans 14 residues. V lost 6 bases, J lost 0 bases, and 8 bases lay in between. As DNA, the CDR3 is TGTGCCAGTAGAGACACAGCGAACACCGGGGAGCTGTTTTTT. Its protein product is CASRDTANTGELFF.

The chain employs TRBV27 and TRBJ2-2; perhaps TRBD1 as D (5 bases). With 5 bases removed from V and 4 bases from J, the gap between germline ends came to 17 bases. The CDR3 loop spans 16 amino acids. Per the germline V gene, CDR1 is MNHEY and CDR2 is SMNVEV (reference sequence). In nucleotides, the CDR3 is TGTGCCAGCAGTCACACTGACAGCATGGCCACCGGGGAGCTGTTTTTT. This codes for CASSHTDSMATGELFF.

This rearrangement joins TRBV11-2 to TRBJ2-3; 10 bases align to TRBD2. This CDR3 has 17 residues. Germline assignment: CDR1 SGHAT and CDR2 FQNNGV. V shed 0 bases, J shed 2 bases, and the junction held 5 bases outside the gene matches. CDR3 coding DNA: TGTGCCAGCAGCTTAGACCCTCTAGCGGGGGCCACAGATACGCAGTATTTT. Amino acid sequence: CASSLDPLAGATDTQYF.

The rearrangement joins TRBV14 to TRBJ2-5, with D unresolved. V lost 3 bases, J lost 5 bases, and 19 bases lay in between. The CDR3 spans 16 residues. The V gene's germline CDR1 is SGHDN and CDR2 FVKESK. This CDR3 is CASSHPKKEVRETQYF. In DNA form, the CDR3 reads TGTGCCAGCAGCCACCCAAAAAAAGAAGTGAGGGAGACCCAGTACTTC. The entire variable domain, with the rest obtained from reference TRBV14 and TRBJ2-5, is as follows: EAGVTQFPSHSVIEKGQTVTLRCDPISGHDNLYWYRRVMGKEIKFLLHFVKESKQDESGMPNNRFLAERTGGTYSTLKVQPAELEDSGVYFCASSHPKKEVRETQYFGPGTRLLVL.

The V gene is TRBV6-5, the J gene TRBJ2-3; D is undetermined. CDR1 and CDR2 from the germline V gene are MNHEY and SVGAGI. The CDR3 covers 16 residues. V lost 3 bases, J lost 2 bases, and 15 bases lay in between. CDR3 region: CASSYPRALNTDTQYF. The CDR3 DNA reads TGTGCCAGCAGTTATCCACGGGCTCTAAACACAGATACGCAGTATTTT.

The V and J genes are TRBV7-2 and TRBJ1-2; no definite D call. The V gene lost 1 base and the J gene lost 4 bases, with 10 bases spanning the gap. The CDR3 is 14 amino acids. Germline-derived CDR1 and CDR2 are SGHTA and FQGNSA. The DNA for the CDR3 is TGTGCCAGCAGCTTAGTGGTGGGATTCTATGGCTACACCTTC. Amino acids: CASSLVVGFYGYTF.

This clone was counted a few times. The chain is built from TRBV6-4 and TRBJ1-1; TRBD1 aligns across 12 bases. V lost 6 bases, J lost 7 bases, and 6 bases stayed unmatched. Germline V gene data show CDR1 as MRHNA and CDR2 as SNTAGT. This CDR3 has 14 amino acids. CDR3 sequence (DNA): TGTGCCAGCAGCCCCGGGACAGGGGGCTTTGAAGCTTTCTTT. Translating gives CASSPGTGGFEAFF.

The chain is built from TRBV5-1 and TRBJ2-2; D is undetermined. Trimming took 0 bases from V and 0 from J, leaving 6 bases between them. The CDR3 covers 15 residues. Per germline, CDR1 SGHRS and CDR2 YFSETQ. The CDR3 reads CASSLVAPNTGELFF. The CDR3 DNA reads TGCGCCAGCAGCTTGGTTGCACCGAACACCGGGGAGCTGTTTTTT.

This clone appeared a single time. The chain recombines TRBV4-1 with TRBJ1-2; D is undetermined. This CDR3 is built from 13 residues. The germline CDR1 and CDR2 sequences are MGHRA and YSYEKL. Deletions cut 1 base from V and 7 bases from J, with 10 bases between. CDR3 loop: CASSQVGAGGYTF. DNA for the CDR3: TGCGCCAGCAGCCAAGTGGGCGCCGGTGGCTACACCTTC.

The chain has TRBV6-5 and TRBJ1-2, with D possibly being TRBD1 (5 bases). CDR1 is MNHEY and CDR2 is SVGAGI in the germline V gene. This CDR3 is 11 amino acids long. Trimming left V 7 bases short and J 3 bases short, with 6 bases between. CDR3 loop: CASTRDYGYTF. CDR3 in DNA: TGTGCCAGCACCAGGGACTATGGCTACACCTTC.